A single sample gave rise to the 28 T cell receptor beta chains below, sequenced in a study of STAT5B mutations in CD4+ large granular lymphocyte leukemia. Measured with immunoSEQ multiplex PCR; TCRdb has only the in-frame clones, and not every one. The data show more than 30,000 clones, over 60% seen once. Sequencing input: CD4+ T cells from blood buffy coats. The receptors originated from a human donor in good health.

The CDR3 protein is CASSPPRTSWPLKFF. Here the CDR3 DNA reads TGTGCCAGCTCACCACCCCGGACTAGCTGGCCCCTTAAGTTCTTC. The chain recombines TRBV18 with TRBJ2-1, with TRBD2 matching over 8 bases. The CDR3 is 15 amino acids. The V gene end was trimmed by 0 bases and the J gene end by 14 bases; junction bases not matched to a gene: 12. The germline CDR1 and CDR2 sequences are KGHSH and LQKENI.

The chain recombines TRBV2 with TRBJ1-5; 7 bases agree with TRBD1. This CDR3 is built from 17 residues. Germline V gives CDR1 SNHLY, CDR2 FYNNEI. The ends lost 3 bases at V and 6 bases at J; junction bases unmatched: 14. The DNA of the CDR3 is TGTGCCAGCAGTGACCCCCGGGACAGTCGATGGTTTCAGCCCCAGCATTTT. Amino acids: CASSDPRDSRWFQPQHF.

The rearrangement uses TRBV5-4 and TRBJ2-7, with 11 bases matching TRBD2. V shed 3 bases, J shed 1 base, and the junction held 6 bases outside the gene matches. This CDR3 comprises 16 residues. CDR1 SGHNT and CDR2 YYREEE come from the germline V gene (reference sequence). Here the CDR3 reads CASSSGLAGVSYEQYF. As DNA, the CDR3 is TGTGCCAGCAGCTCAGGACTAGCGGGTGTGTCCTACGAGCAGTACTTC.

This chain uses TRBV5-4 with TRBJ2-1, with 7 nucleotides matching TRBD2. Trimming at V came to 4 bases and at J to 4 bases, leaving 11 bases not matched to a gene. The CDR3 has 16 amino acids. Germline assignment: CDR1 SGHNT and CDR2 YYREEE (reference sequence). The CDR3 sequence is CASSPRFLADYNEQFF. The CDR3 DNA is TGTGCCAGCAGCCCCCGTTTTCTAGCGGATTACAATGAGCAGTTCTTC.

The gene calls are TRBV9 and TRBJ1-3, with a weak D call TRBD1 (6 bases). CDR3 length equals 16 residues. V was cut by 0 bases and J by 4 bases, with 14 bases left in between. Germline V gene lookup returns CDR1 SGDLS and CDR2 YYNGEE. CDR3 amino acids: CASSVDRALPGNTIYF. CDR3 in DNA: TGTGCCAGCAGCGTAGACAGGGCCCTTCCCGGAAACACCATATATTTT. The variable domain in full, with the rest retrieved from reference TRBV9 and TRBJ1-3, is DSGVTQTPKHLITATGQRVTLRCSPRSGDLSVYWYQQSLDQGLQFLIQYYNGEERAKGNILERFSAQQFPDLHSELNLSSLELGDSALYFCASSVDRALPGNTIYFGEGSWLTVV.

The rearrangement uses TRBV19 and TRBJ1-5; D not certain. This CDR3 comprises 12 residues. Germline loops: CDR1 LNHDA, CDR2 SQIVND (reference sequence). V shed 8 bases and J shed 4 bases, with 9 bases lying between them. CDR3 DNA sequence: TGTGCCAGTCTCGGGTGGAATCAGCCCCAGCATTTT. Its translation is CASLGWNQPQHF.

This clone was observed once. The chain joins TRBV18 to TRBJ2-3; TRBD1 aligns across 10 bases. The CDR3 is 15 amino acids. Germline assignment: CDR1 KGHSH and CDR2 LQKENI. V was clipped by 0 bases and J by 3 bases; unmatched bases: 0. CDR3 bases: TGTGCCAGCTCACCACCGGGACAGGGGACAGATACGCAGTATTTT. Translation: CASSPPGQGTDTQYF.

This chain uses TRBV18 with TRBJ2-5, with D hard to call. Germline V gene lookup returns CDR1 KGHSH and CDR2 LQKENI. The germline V and J ends were trimmed by 2 bases and 0 bases, with 7 bases remaining between them. This CDR3 contains 14 residues. The CDR3 sequence is CASSPLNNQETQYF. In DNA, the CDR3 is TGTGCCAGCTCACCATTAAACAACCAAGAGACCCAGTACTTC.

This rearrangement joins TRBV4-2 to TRBJ1-1, with D perhaps TRBD1 (5 bases). The CDR3 loop spans 13 amino acids. Germline V gene data show CDR1 as LGHNA and CDR2 as YNFKEQ. Trimming left V 1 base short and J 11 bases short, with 14 bases between. This chain's CDR3 is CASSQVAQGYAFF. The DNA for the CDR3 is TGTGCCAGCAGCCAAGTTGCCCAGGGTTACGCTTTCTTT.

This sequence joins TRBV19 and TRBJ2-6; the match to TRBD1 covers 8 bases. The germline CDR1 and CDR2 sequences are LNHDA and SQIVND (reference sequence). CDR3 length: 16 amino acids. The ends lost 4 bases at V and 4 bases at J; junction bases unmatched: 6. The CDR3, as DNA: TGTGCCAGTAGTACTGGACAGGGCAGAGGGGCCAACGTCCTGACTTTC. This sequence encodes CASSTGQGRGANVLTF. The full variable domain, with the rest looked up from reference TRBV19 and TRBJ2-6, is DGGITQSPKYLFRKEGQNVTLSCEQNLNHDAMYWYRQDPGQGLRLIYYSQIVNDFQKGDIAEGYSVSREKKESFPLTVTSAQKNPTAFYLCASSTGQGRGANVLTFGAGSRLTVL.

The rearrangement joins TRBV7-9 to TRBJ1-2; 9 bases are a match to TRBD1. Trimming took 5 bases from V and 3 from J; bases not matched to a gene: 7. This CDR3 has 15 amino acids. Germline V lookup: CDR1 SEHNR, CDR2 FQNEAQ (reference sequence). This CDR3 is CASSPLQGADYGYTF. Written as DNA, the CDR3 is TGTGCCAGCAGCCCATTACAGGGGGCGGACTATGGCTACACCTTC.

The chain carries TRBV5-6 and TRBJ2-1; D not certain. CDR1 is SGHDT, CDR2 YYEEEE, per germline. This CDR3 contains 11 residues. Trimming pared 5 bases from V and 6 bases from J, leaving 6 bases between. CDR3 sequence reads: CASRAFNEQFF. CDR3 DNA sequence: TGTGCCAGCAGGGCGTTCAATGAGCAGTTCTTC. Drawing the rest from reference TRBV5-6 and TRBJ2-1, the complete variable domain is DAGVTQSPTHLIKTRGQQVTLRCSPKSGHDTVSWYQQALGQGPQFIFQYYEEEERQRGNFPDRFSGHQFPNYSSELNVNALLLGDSALYLCASRAFNEQFFGPGTRLTVL.

V is TRBV6-6 and J is TRBJ1-1; the D is unclear. The CDR3 contains 12 residues. V lost 2 bases and J lost 1, with 2 bases in between. CDR1 is MNHNY and CDR2 is SVGAGI in the germline V gene (reference sequence). CDR3: CASSYQNTEAFF. CDR3 nucleotide sequence: TGTGCCAGCAGTTACCAGAACACTGAAGCTTTCTTT.

The V and J genes are TRBV20-1 and TRBJ2-3; 9 positions match TRBD2. CDR3 length equals 11 residues. V lost 6 bases and J lost 10; bases outside the gene matches: 5. From germline, CDR1 is DFQATT and CDR2 SNEGSKA (reference sequence). The CDR3 DNA reads TGCAGTGCGCCACTAGCGGGTCCGCAGTATTTT. Amino acids: CSAPLAGPQYF.

The chain is built from TRBV18 and TRBJ2-1; D might be TRBD1 or TRBD2, each matching 5 bases. Per germline, CDR1 KGHSH and CDR2 LQKENI. This CDR3 region has 14 residues. V lost 3 bases and J lost 5, with 11 bases in between. This CDR3 reads CASSPTGTNNEQFF. CDR3 DNA sequence: TGTGCCAGCTCACCGACCGGGACCAACAATGAGCAGTTCTTC.

The rearrangement uses TRBV16 and TRBJ2-7; the D is unclear. With 4 bases removed from V and 3 bases from J, the gap between germline ends came to 4 bases. This CDR3 is built from 11 residues. The germline gives CDR1 KGHSY, CDR2 FQNENV. The CDR3 coding sequence is TGTGCCAGCAGCCCGCGCTACGAGCAGTACTTC. Protein: CASSPRYEQYF.

This chain uses TRBV9 with TRBJ2-1; 12 nucleotides line up with TRBD2. Germline assignment: CDR1 SGDLS and CDR2 YYNGEE. This CDR3 comprises 16 residues. After removal of 4 bases from V and 6 bases from J, the junction contained 8 bases not matched to a gene. The CDR3 region has the DNA TGTGCCAGCAGCCGAGAACTAGCGGGAGGTCCCAATGAGCAGTTCTTC. Residues: CASSRELAGGPNEQFF.

This rearrangement joins TRBV29-1 to TRBJ1-3, with TRBD1 as a possible D gene (5 bases). Germline CDR1 is SQVTM and CDR2 is ANQGSEA. The CDR3 is 14 amino acids. Trimming shortened V by 4 bases and J by 0 bases, and 10 bases separated the two germline ends. The DNA of the CDR3 is TGCAGCGTTGTCCCAGGGAGCTCTGGAAACACCATATATTTT. Its translation: CSVVPGSSGNTIYF.

This clone was seen just once. The chain carries TRBV2 and TRBJ1-5; D is undetermined. The CDR3 has 13 residues. Germline V gene lookup returns CDR1 SNHLY and CDR2 FYNNEI. Trimming pared 4 bases from V and 4 bases from J, leaving 8 bases between. The CDR3 DNA sequence: TGTGCCAGCAGTGCCTCGGATAATCAGCCCCAGCATTTT. It specifies CASSASDNQPQHF.

The chain links TRBV4-2 to TRBJ2-3; the D is unclear. In germline, CDR1 is LGHNA, CDR2 YNFKEQ. The V gene lost 2 bases and the J gene lost 3 bases, with 15 bases spanning the gap. The CDR3 is 16 residues long. This CDR3 is CASSQMGVAFTDTQYF. The CDR3 region has the DNA TGTGCCAGCAGCCAAATGGGTGTAGCCTTTACAGATACGCAGTATTTT.

The chain carries TRBV5-6 and TRBJ2-5; D may correspond to TRBD1 or TRBD2 (5 bases each). Germline V gene data show CDR1 as SGHDT and CDR2 as YYEEEE. V was trimmed by 0 bases and J by 13 bases, leaving 10 bases between them. The CDR3 consists of 11 residues. The CDR3 nucleotides read TGTGCCAGCAGCTTGGGGGGCGAGGGGTACTTC. Encoded protein: CASSLGGEGYF.

The rearrangement uses TRBV10-2 and TRBJ2-3, with 8 bases aligning to TRBD2. CDR3 length: 14 amino acids. Germline CDR1 WSHSY, CDR2 SAAADI. Trimming at V came to 3 bases and at J to 8 bases, leaving 7 bases not matched to a gene. The DNA for the CDR3 is TGCGCCAGCAGTGATAGCGGGGCCCCAGGTACGCAGTATTTT. Residues: CASSDSGAPGTQYF.

This clone appeared a few times. The chain couples TRBV7-9 to TRBJ2-2, with D perhaps matching TRBD2 (7 bases). In germline, CDR1 is SEHNR, CDR2 FQNEAQ (reference sequence). Trimming took 3 bases from V and 1 from J, leaving 15 bases between them. The CDR3 is 17 amino acids. The CDR3 DNA reads TGTGCCAGCAGCTTGGCTACGGGGGGCTTGAACACCGGGGAGCTGTTTTTT. Encoded protein: CASSLATGGLNTGELFF.

V is TRBV7-3 and J is TRBJ1-1, with D unresolved. Germline V gives CDR1 SGHTA, CDR2 FQGTGA. The CDR3 extends over 13 amino acids. V gave up 1 base and J gave up 0 bases, with 3 bases separating them. The CDR3 loop is CASSLMVNTEAFF. The CDR3 DNA follows: TGTGCCAGCAGCTTAATGGTGAACACTGAAGCTTTCTTT.

The chain joins TRBV5-1 to TRBJ2-3; 11 nucleotides line up with TRBD2. The CDR3 has 14 residues. Germline assignment: CDR1 SGHRS and CDR2 YFSETQ. Trimming removed 7 bases from V and 2 bases from J; junction bases left unmatched: 3. The CDR3 nucleotides are TGCGCCAGCGGGACTAGCGGAAACACAGATACGCAGTATTTT. It translates to CASGTSGNTDTQYF.

The chain recombines TRBV19 with TRBJ1-3; D perhaps matches TRBD1 (6 bases). There are 15 residues in the CDR3. Germline V gene sequence: CDR1 LNHDA, CDR2 SQIVND (reference sequence). Trimming took off 5 bases at V and 2 bases at J, with 13 bases between the two ends. The CDR3 protein is CASSSGTFAGNTIYF. The DNA for the CDR3 is TGTGCCAGTAGTTCCGGGACATTCGCTGGAAACACCATATATTTT.

J is TRBJ2-1 and V is TRBV7-9, with a weak D call TRBD1 (5 bases). Germline CDR1 is SEHNR and CDR2 is FQNEAQ (reference sequence). Trimming removed 5 bases from V and 6 bases from J, with 17 bases in between. The CDR3 runs to 15 residues. CDR3 sequence (DNA): TGTGCCAGCAGCATTAGCTACTTTGACAGCAATGAGCAGTTCTTC. Translated, it gives CASSISYFDSNEQFF.

The chain uses TRBV29-1 and TRBJ2-5, with unresolved D. The V end lost 4 bases, the J end lost 5 bases, and 11 bases lay between the germline ends. Germline CDR1 is SQVTM and CDR2 is ANQGSEA. CDR3 length: 12 amino acids. In nucleotides, the CDR3 is TGCAGCGTTGCTGGGGTTGGGGAGACCCAGTACTTC. Encoded protein: CSVAGVGETQYF.